The clone carrying this T cell receptor beta chain was observed once. Unique molecular identifiers were used to barcode this TCRbeta library. TCRdb used MiXCR to reprocess the PCR reads, holding one entry per CDR3 protein. The sample yields a few hundred thousand distinct CDR3 sequences, under 13% seen once. This record belongs to a study of T-cell reconstitution after alpha-beta-depleted transplantation in children. The sequence was obtained from a human donor who donated a stem cell graft to a child with acute myeloid leukemia. The material sequenced was PBMCs from the stem cell graft donor, taken from the stem cell graft.

The DNA for the CDR3 is TGTGCCAGCACTCCCCTCGGAGCGGGAGAGCATGAGCAGTTCTTC. Translating gives CASTPLGAGEHEQFF. This rearrangement joins TRBV6-5 to TRBJ2-1, with 8 nucleotides matching TRBD2. V gave up 7 bases and J gave up 8 bases; unmatched junction bases: 13. Germline V lookup: CDR1 MNHEY, CDR2 SVGAGI. CDR3 size: 15 residues.